Described below is a single TCR beta chain sequence and its context. Its antigen remains unidentified. The sample originates from a study of cytomegalovirus exposure and HLA in healthy donors. Broader study findings: CMV serostatus was the only immune exposure information that was available. What a later analysis showed was that several of the most significant clusters appeared linked to common viral pathogens.

The CDR3 length is 13 residues. Trimming removed 5 bases from V and 6 bases from J, with 11 bases in between. Germline V gives CDR1 LNHDA, CDR2 SQIVND (reference sequence). Both 60 Vbeta primers and 13 Jbeta primers went into the PCR. Method: immunoSEQ multiplex PCR; TCRdb's copy keeps in-frame clones and lacks some. The profile shows about 77,000 clones, 78% of them singletons. The sequenced material came from PBMCs. The clonotype originates from a man between 35 and 55 years old in good health and CMV-seronegative. This chain uses TRBV19 with TRBJ2-1; no definite D call. The CDR3 loop reads CASSFLTVNEQFF. Here the CDR3 DNA reads TGTGCCAGTAGTTTCTTAACGGTCAATGAGCAGTTCTTC.